This entry is about one T cell receptor beta chain. V was pared by 4 bases and J by 1 base, with 7 bases between. Germline CDR1 and CDR2: MNHEY and SVGAGI. The CDR3 is 13 amino acids. How the authors handled the data: Amplification with reference gene primers provided the estimates of nucleated cell counts. This table comes from immunoSEQ multiplex PCR, and its TCRdb copy is limited to in-frame clones, with some not included. That table supplies the V and J calls and clone size; D and trimming were determined from the DNA. The data show 95,000 to 150,000 clones, about nine tenths seen once. This entry belongs to a study of blood T cell repertoires in COVID-19. Study-wide context: The origin of the acute and convalescent COVID-19 samples was the United States, Italy and Spain. T cells, B-cell-depleted T cells, or PBMCs provided the cDNA or gDNA that served as material.

V usage is TRBV6-5 and J usage is TRBJ1-1; D is unresolved. Sequenced: peripheral blood. This receptor was taken from a man in his forties with acute or convalescent COVID-19. The CDR3 loop reads CASSSTRNTEAFF. CDR3 nucleotide sequence: TGTGCCAGCAGTTCTACGAGGAACACTGAAGCTTTCTTT.